The source of this T cell receptor beta chain is a study of CD8 T cells in Susac syndrome. Study-level points and caveats: It was acknowledged by the study that relatively few individuals were included in its TCR sequencing and HLA analysis.

The CDR3 extends over 13 amino acids. Germline loops: CDR1 ENHRY, CDR2 SYGVKD. Unmatched junction bases numbered 6, after V lost 9 bases and J lost 2 bases. On this clonotype: Antigen unknown.

When the RNA was reverse transcribed, random hexamers were used with an input of roughly 0.5 to 1 ug. TCRdb re-derived calls from the immunoSEQ multiplex PCR reads in MiXCR, one entry per CDR3 protein. The sample shows about 71,000 distinct CDR3 sequences, roughly 95% of them seen only once. This chain connects TRBV10-3 to TRBJ1-1; 7 nucleotides align to TRBD1. The TCR originated in a human donor with multiple sclerosis. The specimen was CD4+ T cells from PBMCs. CDR3 sequence: CAITGVLNTEAFF. The CDR3 bases are TGTGCCATAACAGGGGTTCTAAACACTGAAGCTTTCTTT.